These T cell receptor beta chains were read from a single sample in a study of cytotoxic CD8 clonotypes in ibrutinib-treated CLL. Assay used: immunoSEQ multiplex PCR; TCRdb lists only in-frame clones, some missing. Of roughly 28,000 clones listed, about 62% were seen once; the top ten hold 13% to 15%. The source material was PBMCs, sampled before ibrutinib treatment. The receptors stem from a human donor with chronic lymphocytic leukemia. Each CDR3 is given with its conserved first and last residue. Each record gives: V gene, clone size, D gene, J gene, CDR3 protein, CDR3 DNA. A D gene is named only where the DNA matches it firmly. Rows give clone size only sometimes, using once, few, many, or a class for an expanded clone.

V gene: TRBV29-1; clone size: NA; D gene: NA; J gene: TRBJ1-5; CDR3 protein: CSVDPVYHPQHF; CDR3 DNA: TGCAGCGTTGACCCGGTTTATCATCCCCAGCATTTT
V gene: TRBV28; clone size: NA; D gene: NA; J gene: TRBJ2-7; CDR3 protein: CASSLNYEQYF; CDR3 DNA: TGTGCCAGCAGTTTAAATTACGAGCAGTACTTC
V gene: TRBV28; clone size: NA; D gene: TRBD1; J gene: TRBJ2-1; CDR3 protein: CASTTRDRYYNEQFF; CDR3 DNA: TGTGCCAGCACCACCCGGGACAGGTACTACAATGAGCAGTTCTTC
V gene: TRBV6-1; clone size: few; D gene: NA; J gene: TRBJ1-2; CDR3 protein: CASILGRVNGYTF; CDR3 DNA: TGTGCCAGCATTTTAGGGAGAGTTAATGGCTACACCTTC
V gene: TRBV18; clone size: few; D gene: NA; J gene: TRBJ1-1; CDR3 protein: CASSPRDDKNTEAFF; CDR3 DNA: TGTGCCAGCTCACCCAGGGACGACAAGAACACTGAAGCTTTCTTT
V gene: TRBV30; clone size: few; D gene: NA; J gene: TRBJ1-1; CDR3 protein: CAWSRNTEAFF; CDR3 DNA: TGTGCCTGGAGTCGTAACACTGAAGCTTTCTTT
V gene: TRBV6-5; clone size: NA; D gene: NA; J gene: TRBJ1-3; CDR3 protein: CASRMTGRGGNTIYF; CDR3 DNA: TGTGCCAGCAGAATGACGGGACGCGGGGGAAACACCATATATTTT
V gene: TRBV6-7; clone size: NA; D gene: TRBD1; J gene: TRBJ1-4; CDR3 protein: CASSSGQGREKLFF; CDR3 DNA: TGTGCCAGCAGCTCCGGACAGGGGAGGGAAAAACTGTTTTTT
V gene: TRBV4-2; clone size: once; D gene: NA; J gene: TRBJ1-5; CDR3 protein: CASSRLSNQPQHF; CDR3 DNA: TGTGCCAGCAGCCGTCTTAGCAATCAGCCCCAGCATTTT
V gene: TRBV4-2; clone size: NA; D gene: TRBD2; J gene: TRBJ2-7; CDR3 protein: CASSQDPSGPYEQYF; CDR3 DNA: TGTGCCAGCAGCCAAGATCCTAGCGGCCCCTACGAGCAGTACTTC
V gene: TRBV5-6; clone size: NA; D gene: NA; J gene: TRBJ2-6; CDR3 protein: CASSFRISGANVLTF; CDR3 DNA: TGTGCCAGCAGCTTCCGCATCTCTGGGGCCAACGTCCTGACTTTC
V gene: TRBV30; clone size: NA; D gene: TRBD1; J gene: TRBJ2-2; CDR3 protein: CAWSPRQGTNTGELFF; CDR3 DNA: TGTGCCTGGAGCCCAAGACAGGGAACGAACACCGGGGAGCTGTTTTTT